This is a list of T cell receptor beta chains from one sample in a study of OX40 agonist ivuxolimab in advanced cancers. This table comes from immunoSEQ multiplex PCR, and its TCRdb copy is limited to in-frame clones, with some not included. The table shows 50,000 to 65,000 clones, with over 80% occurring only once. The source was CD4+ or CD8+ T cells sorted from blood, collected in a trial of the OX40 agonist ivuxolimab. The receptors come from an adult with an advanced solid tumor such as melanoma, head and neck, liver or kidney cancer. Both conserved end residues are part of each CDR3. D genes are given only for firm matches. Rows give clone size only sometimes, using once, few, many, or a class for an expanded clone.

v_gene	d_gene	j_gene	len	abundance	CDR3aa	CDR3nt
TRBV6-5	NA	TRBJ2-1	15	NA	CASSNTGQLRYEQFF	TGTGCCAGCAGCAATACCGGCCAGCTTAGGTATGAGCAGTTCTTC
TRBV5-4	NA	TRBJ2-6	16	NA	CASIKFGQSGANVLTF	TGTGCCAGCATCAAGTTCGGGCAGTCTGGGGCCAACGTCCTGACTTTC
TRBV5-7	TRBD2	TRBJ2-7	16	NA	CASSSGTRGGPPEQHF	TGTGCCAGCAGCTCCGGGACTAGGGGGGGTCCTCCCGAGCAGCACTTC
TRBV7-2	TRBD1	TRBJ2-7	16	NA	CASSPGGDRGVREQYF	TGTGCCAGCAGCCCAGGTGGGGACAGGGGTGTGAGAGAGCAGTACTTC
TRBV5-4	NA	TRBJ1-5	14	NA	CASSPGVGVQPQHF	TGTGCCAGCAGCCCAGGGGTGGGCGTTCAGCCCCAGCATTTT
TRBV4-1	TRBD1	TRBJ2-1	18	NA	CASSPKYRGQQILNEQFF	TGCGCCAGCAGCCCGAAATACAGGGGGCAACAAATATTGAATGAGCAGTTCTTC
TRBV5-8	NA	TRBJ1-3	15	few	CASSLMGFSGNTIYF	TGTGCCAGCAGCCTGATGGGATTCTCTGGAAACACCATATATTTT
TRBV10-3	NA	TRBJ2-2	15	once	CAISDGLIYTGELFF	TGTGCCATCAGTGACGGTTTGATCTACACCGGGGAGCTGTTTTTT
TRBV18	NA	TRBJ1-1	12	NA	CASSPTDGTPVF	TGTGCCAGCTCACCCACTGACGGCACCCCTGTCTTT
TRBV12-1	NA	TRBJ2-3	12	once	CASSFDQDGQYF	TGTGCCAGCAGCTTTGATCAGGATGGGCAGTATTTT